This TCR beta chain was sequenced during a study of blood T cell repertoires in COVID-19. As for the study in general: Acute and convalescent COVID-19 samples came from the United States, Italy and Spain. Sources were T cells, B-cell-depleted T cells, or PBMCs; the material itself was cDNA or gDNA.

Per the study methods: Amplified reference gene primers provided the basis for estimating nucleated cell counts. TCRdb's copy holds only in-frame clones and misses some; the assay was immunoSEQ multiplex PCR. V, J and clone size were drawn from that table, and D and trimming were deduced from the DNA. Of around 140,000 clones detected, roughly 84% appear once; the ten largest clones hold about 8%. The germline gives CDR1 SGDLS, CDR2 YYNGEE. Trimming took 3 bases from V and 4 from J; bases not matched to a gene: 5. The CDR3 length is 15 residues. This chain connects TRBV9 to TRBJ2-1, with TRBD2 matching over 9 bases. This receptor was obtained from a woman aged 55-70 years with acute or convalescent COVID-19. Sequencing was carried out using peripheral blood. CDR3 amino acids: CASSAAGGLYNEQFF. DNA for the CDR3: TGTGCCAGCAGCGCTGCGGGGGGGCTTTACAATGAGCAGTTCTTC. The whole variable domain, remainder taken from reference TRBV9 and TRBJ2-1, is DSGVTQTPKHLITATGQRVTLRCSPRSGDLSVYWYQQSLDQGLQFLIQYYNGEERAKGNILERFSAQQFPDLHSELNLSSLELGDSALYFCASSAAGGLYNEQFFGPGTRLTVL.